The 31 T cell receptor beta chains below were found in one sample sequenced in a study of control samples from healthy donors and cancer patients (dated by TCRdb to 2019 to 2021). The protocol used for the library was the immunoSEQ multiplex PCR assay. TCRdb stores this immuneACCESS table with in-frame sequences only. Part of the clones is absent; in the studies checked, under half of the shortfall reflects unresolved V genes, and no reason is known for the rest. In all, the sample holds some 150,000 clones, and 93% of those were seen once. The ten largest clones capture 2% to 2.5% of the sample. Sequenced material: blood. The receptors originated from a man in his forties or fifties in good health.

In DNA form, the CDR3 reads TGTGCCAGCAGTGCCTCGACAGGGGGCAATCAGCCCCAGCATTTT. Translation: CASSASTGGNQPQHF. The rearrangement uses TRBV27 and TRBJ1-5, with 8 positions matching TRBD1. From germline, CDR1 is MNHEY and CDR2 SMNVEV (reference sequence). With V trimmed by 5 bases and J by 2 bases, 5 bases remained unmatched. The CDR3 has 15 amino acids.

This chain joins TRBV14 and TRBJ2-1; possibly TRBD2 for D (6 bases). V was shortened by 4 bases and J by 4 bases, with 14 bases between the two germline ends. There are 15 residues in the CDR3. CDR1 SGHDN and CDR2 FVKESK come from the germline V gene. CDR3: CASSPGVGGYNEQFF. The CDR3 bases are TGTGCCAGCAGCCCCGGGGTTGGGGGGTACAATGAGCAGTTCTTC. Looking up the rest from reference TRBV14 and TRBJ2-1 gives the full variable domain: EAGVTQFPSHSVIEKGQTVTLRCDPISGHDNLYWYRRVMGKEIKFLLHFVKESKQDESGMPNNRFLAERTGGTYSTLKVQPAELEDSGVYFCASSPGVGGYNEQFFGPGTRLTVL.

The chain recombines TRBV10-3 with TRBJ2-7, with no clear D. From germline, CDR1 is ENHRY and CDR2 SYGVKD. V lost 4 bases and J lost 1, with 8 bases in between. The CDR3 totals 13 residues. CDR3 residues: CAISGAESYEQYF. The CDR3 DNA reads TGTGCCATCAGTGGGGCGGAATCCTACGAGCAGTACTTC.

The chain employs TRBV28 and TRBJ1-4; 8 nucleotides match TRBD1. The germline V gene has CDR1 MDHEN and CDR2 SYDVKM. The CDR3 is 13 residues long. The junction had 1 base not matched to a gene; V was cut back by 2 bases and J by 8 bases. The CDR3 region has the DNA TGTGCCAGCAGTTTAGACAGGGGAGAAAAACTGTTTTTT. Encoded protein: CASSLDRGEKLFF.

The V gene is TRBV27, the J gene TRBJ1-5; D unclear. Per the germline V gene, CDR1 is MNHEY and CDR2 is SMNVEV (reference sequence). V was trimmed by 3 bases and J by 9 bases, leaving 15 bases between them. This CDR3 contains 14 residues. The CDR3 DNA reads TGTGCCAGCAGTTTCAGTACAGCCAATATGCCCCAGCATTTT. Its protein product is CASSFSTANMPQHF.

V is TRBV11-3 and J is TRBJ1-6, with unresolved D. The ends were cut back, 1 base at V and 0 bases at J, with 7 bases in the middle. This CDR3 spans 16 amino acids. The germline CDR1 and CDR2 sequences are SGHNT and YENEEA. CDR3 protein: CASSLAGSSYNSPLHF. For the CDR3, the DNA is TGTGCCAGCAGCTTAGCGGGGAGCTCCTATAATTCACCCCTCCACTTT.

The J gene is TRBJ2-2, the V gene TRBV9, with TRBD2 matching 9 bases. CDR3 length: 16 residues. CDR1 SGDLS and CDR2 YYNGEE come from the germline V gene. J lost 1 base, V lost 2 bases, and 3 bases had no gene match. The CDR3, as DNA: TGTGCCAGCAGCGTCCTAGCGGGATTGAACACCGGGGAGCTGTTTTTT. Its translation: CASSVLAGLNTGELFF. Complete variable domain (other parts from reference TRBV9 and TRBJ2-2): DSGVTQTPKHLITATGQRVTLRCSPRSGDLSVYWYQQSLDQGLQFLIQYYNGEERAKGNILERFSAQQFPDLHSELNLSSLELGDSALYFCASSVLAGLNTGELFFGEGSRLTVL.

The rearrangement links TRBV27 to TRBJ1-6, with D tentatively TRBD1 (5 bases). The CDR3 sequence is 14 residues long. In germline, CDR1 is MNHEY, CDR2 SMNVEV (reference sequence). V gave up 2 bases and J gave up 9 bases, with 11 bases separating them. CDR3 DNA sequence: TGTGCCAGCAGTTTAAGGGGCAGTAGTTCACCCCTCCACTTT. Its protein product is CASSLRGSSSPLHF.

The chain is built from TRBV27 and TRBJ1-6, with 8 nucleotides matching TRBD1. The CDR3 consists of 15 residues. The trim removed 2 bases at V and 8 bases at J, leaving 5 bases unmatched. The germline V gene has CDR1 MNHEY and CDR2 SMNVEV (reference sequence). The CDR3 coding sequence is TGTGCCAGCAGTTTAGATGGGACAGGTGATTCACCCCTCCACTTT. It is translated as CASSLDGTGDSPLHF.

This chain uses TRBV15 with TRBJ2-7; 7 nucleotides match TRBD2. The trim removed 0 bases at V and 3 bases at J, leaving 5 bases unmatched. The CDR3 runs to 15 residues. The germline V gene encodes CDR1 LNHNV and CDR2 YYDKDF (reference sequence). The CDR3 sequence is CATSRDGGTGYEQYF. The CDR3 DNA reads TGTGCCACCAGCAGAGACGGGGGGACGGGCTACGAGCAGTACTTC. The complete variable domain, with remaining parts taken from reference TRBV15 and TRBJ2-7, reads DAMVIQNPRYQVTQFGKPVTLSCSQTLNHNVMYWYQQKSSQAPKLLFHYYDKDFNNEADTPDNFQSRRPNTSFCFLDIRSPGLGDTAMYLCATSRDGGTGYEQYFGPGTRLTVT.

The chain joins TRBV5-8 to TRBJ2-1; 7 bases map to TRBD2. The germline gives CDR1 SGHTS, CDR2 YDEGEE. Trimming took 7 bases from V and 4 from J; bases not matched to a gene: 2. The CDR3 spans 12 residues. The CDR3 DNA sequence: TGTGCCAGCCTAGCGGTTTACAATGAGCAGTTCTTC. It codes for CASLAVYNEQFF.

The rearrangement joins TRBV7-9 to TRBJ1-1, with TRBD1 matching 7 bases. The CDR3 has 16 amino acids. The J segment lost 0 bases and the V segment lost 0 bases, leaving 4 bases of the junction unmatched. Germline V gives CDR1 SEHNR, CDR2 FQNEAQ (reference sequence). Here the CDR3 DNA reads TGTGCCAGCAGCTTAGCGTCCGGGACAGTGAACACTGAAGCTTTCTTT. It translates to CASSLASGTVNTEAFF.

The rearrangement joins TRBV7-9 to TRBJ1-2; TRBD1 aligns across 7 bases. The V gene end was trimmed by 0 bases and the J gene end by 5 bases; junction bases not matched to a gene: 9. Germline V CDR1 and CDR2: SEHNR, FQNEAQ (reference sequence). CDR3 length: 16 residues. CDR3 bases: TGTGCCAGCAGCTTAGCGGGAACGGACAGGACTTATGGCTACACCTTC. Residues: CASSLAGTDRTYGYTF.

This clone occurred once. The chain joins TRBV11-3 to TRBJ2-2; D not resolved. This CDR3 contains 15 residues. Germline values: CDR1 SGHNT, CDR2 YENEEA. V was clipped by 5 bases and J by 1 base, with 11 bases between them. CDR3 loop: CASSPTPGNTGELFF. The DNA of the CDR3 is TGTGCCAGCAGCCCGACGCCCGGGAACACCGGGGAGCTGTTTTTT.

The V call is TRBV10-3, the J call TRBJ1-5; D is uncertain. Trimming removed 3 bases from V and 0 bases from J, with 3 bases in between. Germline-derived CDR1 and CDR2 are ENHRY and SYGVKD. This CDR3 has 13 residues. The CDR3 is CAISDYSNQPQHF. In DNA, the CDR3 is TGTGCCATCAGTGATTATAGCAATCAGCCCCAGCATTTT.

The CDR3 sequence is CASSSTGEKTQYF. CDR3 in DNA: TGTGCCAGTAGCTCCACAGGGGAAAAGACCCAGTACTTC. This chain links TRBV19 with TRBJ2-5; TRBD1 agrees at 7 bases. CDR1 LNHDA and CDR2 SQIVND come from the germline V gene (reference sequence). V lost 6 bases, J lost 6 bases, and 7 bases stayed unmatched. CDR3 length: 13 amino acids.

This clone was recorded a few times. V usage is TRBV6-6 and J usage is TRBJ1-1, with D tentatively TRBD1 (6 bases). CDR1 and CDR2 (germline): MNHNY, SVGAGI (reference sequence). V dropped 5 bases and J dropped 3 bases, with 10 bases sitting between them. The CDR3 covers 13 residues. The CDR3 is CASSVTGYTEAFF. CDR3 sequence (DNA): TGTGCCAGCAGTGTTACAGGGTACACTGAAGCTTTCTTT.

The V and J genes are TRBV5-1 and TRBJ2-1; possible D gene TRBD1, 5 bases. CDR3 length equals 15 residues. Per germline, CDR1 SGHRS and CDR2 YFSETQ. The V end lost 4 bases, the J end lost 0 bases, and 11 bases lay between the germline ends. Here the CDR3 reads CASSETDLSYNEQFF. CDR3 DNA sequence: TGCGCCAGCAGCGAGACAGACCTCTCCTACAATGAGCAGTTCTTC.

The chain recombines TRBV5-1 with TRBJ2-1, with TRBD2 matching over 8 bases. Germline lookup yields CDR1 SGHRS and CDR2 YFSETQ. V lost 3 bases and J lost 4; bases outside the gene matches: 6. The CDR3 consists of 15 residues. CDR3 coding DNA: TGCGCCAGCAGCTCTAGGACTAGCCGGTACAATGAGCAGTTCTTC. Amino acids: CASSSRTSRYNEQFF.

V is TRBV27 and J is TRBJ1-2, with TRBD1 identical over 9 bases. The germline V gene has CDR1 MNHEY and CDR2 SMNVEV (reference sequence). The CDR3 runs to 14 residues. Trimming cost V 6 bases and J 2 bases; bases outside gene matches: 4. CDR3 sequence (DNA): TGTGCCAGCAGAAGGGGACAGGGCAACTATGGCTACACCTTC. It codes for CASRRGQGNYGYTF.

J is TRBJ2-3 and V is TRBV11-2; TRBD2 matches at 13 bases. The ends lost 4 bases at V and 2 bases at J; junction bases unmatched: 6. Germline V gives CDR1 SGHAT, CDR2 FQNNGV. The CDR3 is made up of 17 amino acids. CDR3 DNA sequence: TGTGCCAGCAGCTGGACTAGCGGGAGCCTAACCACAGATACGCAGTATTTT. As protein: CASSWTSGSLTTDTQYF.

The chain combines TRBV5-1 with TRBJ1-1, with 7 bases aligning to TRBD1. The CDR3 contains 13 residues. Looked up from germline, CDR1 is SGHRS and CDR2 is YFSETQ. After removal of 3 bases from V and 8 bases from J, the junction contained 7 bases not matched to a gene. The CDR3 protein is CASSSGTALEAFF. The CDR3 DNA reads TGCGCCAGCAGCTCCGGGACAGCCCTGGAAGCTTTCTTT.

The CDR3: CASSIQIGMGTGRNTIYF. CDR3 in DNA: TGTGCCAGTAGTATCCAGATCGGGATGGGTACTGGAAGAAACACCATATATTTT. The chain links TRBV19 to TRBJ1-3, with unresolved D. The CDR3 is 18 amino acids. Trimming removed 3 bases at V and 5 bases at J, with 23 bases between. Germline CDR1 LNHDA, CDR2 SQIVND (reference sequence). The variable domain in full, completed from reference TRBV19 and TRBJ1-3, reads DGGITQSPKYLFRKEGQNVTLSCEQNLNHDAMYWYRQDPGQGLRLIYYSQIVNDFQKGDIAEGYSVSREKKESFPLTVTSAQKNPTAFYLCASSIQIGMGTGRNTIYFGEGSWLTVV.

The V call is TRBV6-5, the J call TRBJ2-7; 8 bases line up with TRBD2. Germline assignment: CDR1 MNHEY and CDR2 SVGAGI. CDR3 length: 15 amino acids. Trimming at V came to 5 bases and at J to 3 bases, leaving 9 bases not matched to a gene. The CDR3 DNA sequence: TGTGCCAGCAGTCCCATTAAAGCGGGAGTCTACGAGCAGTACTTC. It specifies CASSPIKAGVYEQYF.

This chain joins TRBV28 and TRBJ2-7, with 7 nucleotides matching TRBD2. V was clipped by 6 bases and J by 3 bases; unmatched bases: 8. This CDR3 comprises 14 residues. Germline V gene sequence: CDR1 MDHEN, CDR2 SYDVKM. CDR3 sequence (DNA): TGTGCCAGCAGGGCGGCGGGAGACCACTACGAGCAGTACTTC. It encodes CASRAAGDHYEQYF. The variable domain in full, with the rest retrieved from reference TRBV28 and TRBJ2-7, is DVKVTQSSRYLVKRTGEKVFLECVQDMDHENMFWYRQDPGLGLRLIYFSYDVKMKEKGDIPEGYSVSREKKERFSLILESASTNQTSMYLCASRAAGDHYEQYFGPGTRLTVT.

The DNA of the CDR3 is TGTGCCAGCAGTTCAGGGGGTCTCTACGAGCAGTACTTC. Encoded protein: CASSSGGLYEQYF. V gene TRBV28 combines with J gene TRBJ2-7; the match to TRBD1 covers 7 bases. V was clipped by 4 bases and J by 3 bases; unmatched bases: 3. The CDR3 totals 13 residues. The germline CDR1 and CDR2 sequences are MDHEN and SYDVKM.

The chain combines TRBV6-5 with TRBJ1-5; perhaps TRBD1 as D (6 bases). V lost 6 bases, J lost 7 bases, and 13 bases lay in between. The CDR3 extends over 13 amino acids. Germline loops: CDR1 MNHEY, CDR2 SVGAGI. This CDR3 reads CASRKGGSQPQHF. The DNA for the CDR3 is TGTGCCAGCAGGAAGGGGGGAAGCCAGCCCCAGCATTTT.

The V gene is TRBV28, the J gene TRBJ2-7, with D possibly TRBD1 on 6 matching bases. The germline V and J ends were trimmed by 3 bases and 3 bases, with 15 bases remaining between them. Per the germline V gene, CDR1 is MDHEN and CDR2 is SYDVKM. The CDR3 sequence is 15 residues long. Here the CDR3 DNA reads TGTGCCAGCAGTTTTCAGGGGACGCTAGACTACGAGCAGTACTTC. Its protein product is CASSFQGTLDYEQYF.

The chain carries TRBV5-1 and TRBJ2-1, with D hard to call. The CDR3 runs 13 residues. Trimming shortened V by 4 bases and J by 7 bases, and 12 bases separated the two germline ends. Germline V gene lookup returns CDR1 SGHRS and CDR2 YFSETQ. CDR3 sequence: CASSPPLRNEQFF. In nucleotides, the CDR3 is TGCGCCAGCAGCCCACCCCTGAGGAATGAGCAGTTCTTC.

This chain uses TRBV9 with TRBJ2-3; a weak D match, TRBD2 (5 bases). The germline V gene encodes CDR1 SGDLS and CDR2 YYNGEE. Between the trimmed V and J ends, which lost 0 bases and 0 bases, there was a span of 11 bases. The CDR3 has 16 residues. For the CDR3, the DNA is TGTGCCAGCAGCGTAGCGAGCGGAGCGAGCACAGATACGCAGTATTTT. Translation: CASSVASGASTDTQYF. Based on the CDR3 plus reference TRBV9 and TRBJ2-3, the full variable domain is DSGVTQTPKHLITATGQRVTLRCSPRSGDLSVYWYQQSLDQGLQFLIQYYNGEERAKGNILERFSAQQFPDLHSELNLSSLELGDSALYFCASSVASGASTDTQYFGPGTRLTVL.

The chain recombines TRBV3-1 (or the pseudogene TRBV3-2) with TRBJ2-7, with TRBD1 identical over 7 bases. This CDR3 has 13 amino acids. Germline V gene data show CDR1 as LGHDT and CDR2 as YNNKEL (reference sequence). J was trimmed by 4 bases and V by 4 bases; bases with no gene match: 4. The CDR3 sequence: CASSRGGKYEQYF. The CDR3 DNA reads TGTGCCAGCAGCCGAGGGGGCAAGTACGAGCAGTACTTC.